This note documents a single T cell receptor (beta chain) sequence. Its cognate antigen is unknown. Library construction for TCR beta used iRepertoire HTBI primers and Arm-PCR of CDR3 regions. Using its own MiXCR run on the multiplex PCR reads, TCRdb lists one record per CDR3 protein. The table lists about 460,000 distinct CDR3 sequences, 20% to 25% of them singletons. Time point of the sample: persistent/refractory GD, antithyroid drugs over 5 years with positive TRAb. From RNA extracted from PBMCs, the TCR library was made. This specimen comes from a study of regulatory T cells in long-lasting Graves disease. General observations from the study: Less diverse TCR repertoires were seen in persistent Graves' patients than in newly diagnosed ones.

The receptor was derived from a female donor with Graves disease. Specimen: peripheral blood mononuclear cells (PBMCs), collected when the disease was refractory, from a patient treated with antithyroid drugs.

This CDR3 is CASGGVGPNGELFF. DNA of the CDR3: TGTGCTAGTGGGGGGGTCGGGCCAAACGGGGAGCTGTTTTTT. The chain links TRBV12-5 to TRBJ2-2, with D possibly called TRBD1 or TRBD2 (5 bases each). Per germline, CDR1 LGHNT and CDR2 FRNRAP. Deletions cut 6 bases from V and 7 bases from J, with 15 bases between. The CDR3 totals 14 residues.